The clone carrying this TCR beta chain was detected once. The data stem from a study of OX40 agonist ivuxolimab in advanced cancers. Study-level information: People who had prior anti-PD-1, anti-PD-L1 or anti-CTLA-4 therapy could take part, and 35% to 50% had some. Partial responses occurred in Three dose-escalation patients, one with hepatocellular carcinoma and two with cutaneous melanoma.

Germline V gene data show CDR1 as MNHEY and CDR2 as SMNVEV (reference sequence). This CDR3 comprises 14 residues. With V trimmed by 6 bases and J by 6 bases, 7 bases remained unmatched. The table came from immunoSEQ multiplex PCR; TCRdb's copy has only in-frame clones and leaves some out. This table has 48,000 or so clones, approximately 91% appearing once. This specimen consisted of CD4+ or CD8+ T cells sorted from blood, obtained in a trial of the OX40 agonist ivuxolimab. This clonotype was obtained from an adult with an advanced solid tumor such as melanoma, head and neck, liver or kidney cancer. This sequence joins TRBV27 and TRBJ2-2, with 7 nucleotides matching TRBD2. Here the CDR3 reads CASRPGLRPGELFF. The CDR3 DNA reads TGTGCCAGCAGACCGGGACTACGTCCCGGGGAGCTGTTTTTT.